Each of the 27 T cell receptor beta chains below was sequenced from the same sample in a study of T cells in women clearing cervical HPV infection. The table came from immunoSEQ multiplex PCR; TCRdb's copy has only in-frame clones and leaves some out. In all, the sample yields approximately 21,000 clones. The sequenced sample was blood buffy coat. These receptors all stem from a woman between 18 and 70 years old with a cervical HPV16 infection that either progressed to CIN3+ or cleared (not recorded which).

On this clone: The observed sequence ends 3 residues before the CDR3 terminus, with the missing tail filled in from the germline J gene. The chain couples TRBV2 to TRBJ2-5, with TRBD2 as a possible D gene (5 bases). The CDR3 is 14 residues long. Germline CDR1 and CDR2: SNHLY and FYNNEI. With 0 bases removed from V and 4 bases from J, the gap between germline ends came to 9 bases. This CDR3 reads CASSEALGGETQYF. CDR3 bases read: TGTGCCAGCAGTGAAGCGCTAGGAGGAGAGACC.

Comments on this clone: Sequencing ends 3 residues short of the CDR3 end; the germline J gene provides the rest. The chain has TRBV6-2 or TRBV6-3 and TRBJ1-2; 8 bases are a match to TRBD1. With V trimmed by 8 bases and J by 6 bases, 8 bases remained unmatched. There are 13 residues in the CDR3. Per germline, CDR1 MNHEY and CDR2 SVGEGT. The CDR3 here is CASDGQGRHGYTF. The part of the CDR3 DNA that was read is TGTGCCAGCGACGGACAGGGCCGGCATGGC.

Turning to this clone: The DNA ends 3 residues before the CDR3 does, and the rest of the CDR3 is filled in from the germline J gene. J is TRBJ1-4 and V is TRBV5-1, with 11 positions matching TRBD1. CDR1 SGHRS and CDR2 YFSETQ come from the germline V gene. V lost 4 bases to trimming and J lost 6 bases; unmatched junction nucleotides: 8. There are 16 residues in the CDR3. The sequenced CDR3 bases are TGCGCCAGCAGCCTAGGACAGGGGGCTCGGTATGAAAAA. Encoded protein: CASSLGQGARYEK. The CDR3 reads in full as CASSLGQGARYEKLFF. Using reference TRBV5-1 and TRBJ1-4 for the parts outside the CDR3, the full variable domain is KAGVTQTPRYLIKTRGQQVTLSCSPISGHRSVSWYQQTPGQGLQFLFEYFSETQRNKGNFPGRFSGRQFSNSRSEMNVSTLELGDSALYLCASSLGQGARYEKLFFGSGTQLSVL.

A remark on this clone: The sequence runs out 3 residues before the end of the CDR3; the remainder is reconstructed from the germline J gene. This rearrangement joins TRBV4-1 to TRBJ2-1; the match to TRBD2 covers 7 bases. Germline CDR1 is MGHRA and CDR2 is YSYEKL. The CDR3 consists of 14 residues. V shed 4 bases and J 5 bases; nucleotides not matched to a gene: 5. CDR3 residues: CASSRRDYDNEQFF. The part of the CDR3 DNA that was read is TGCGCCAGCAGCCGCCGGGACTACGACAATGAG.

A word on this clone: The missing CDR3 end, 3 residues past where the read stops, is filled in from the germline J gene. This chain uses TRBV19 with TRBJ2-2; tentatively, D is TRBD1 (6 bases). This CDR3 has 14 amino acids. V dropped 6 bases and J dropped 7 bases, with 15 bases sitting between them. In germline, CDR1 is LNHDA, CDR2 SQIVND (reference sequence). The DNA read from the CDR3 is TGTGCCAGTAGGGAATTACAGGGTATCGGGGAG. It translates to CASRELQGIGE. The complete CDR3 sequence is CASRELQGIGELFF.

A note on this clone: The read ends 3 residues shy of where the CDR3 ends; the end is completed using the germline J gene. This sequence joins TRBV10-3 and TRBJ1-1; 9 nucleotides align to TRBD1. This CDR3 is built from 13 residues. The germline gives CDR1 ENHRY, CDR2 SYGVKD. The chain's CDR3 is CAISVDRGSAAFF. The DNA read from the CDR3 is TGTGCCATCAGCGTGGACAGGGGAAGTGCA.

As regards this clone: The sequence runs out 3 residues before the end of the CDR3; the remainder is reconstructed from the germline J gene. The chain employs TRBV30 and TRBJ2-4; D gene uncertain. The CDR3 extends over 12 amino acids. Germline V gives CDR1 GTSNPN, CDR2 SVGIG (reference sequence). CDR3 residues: CAWSVQGWSQYF. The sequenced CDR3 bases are TGTGCCTGGAGTGTACAAGGGTGGAGT.

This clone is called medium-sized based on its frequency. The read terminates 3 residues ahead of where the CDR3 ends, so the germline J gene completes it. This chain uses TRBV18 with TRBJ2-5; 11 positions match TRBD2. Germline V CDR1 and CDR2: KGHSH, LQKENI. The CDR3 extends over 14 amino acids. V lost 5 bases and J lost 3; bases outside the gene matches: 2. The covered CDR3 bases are TGTGCCAGCTCATCGACTAGCGGGGAAGAGACC. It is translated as CASSSTSGEET. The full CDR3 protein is CASSSTSGEETQYF.

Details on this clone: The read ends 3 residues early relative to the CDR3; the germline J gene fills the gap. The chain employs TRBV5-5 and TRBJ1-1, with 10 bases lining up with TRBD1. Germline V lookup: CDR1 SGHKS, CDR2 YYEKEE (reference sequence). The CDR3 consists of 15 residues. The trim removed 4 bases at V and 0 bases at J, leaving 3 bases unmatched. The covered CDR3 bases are TGTGCCAGCAGCCGACAGGGGGCAGTGAACACTGAA. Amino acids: CASSRQGAVNTE. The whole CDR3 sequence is CASSRQGAVNTEAFF.

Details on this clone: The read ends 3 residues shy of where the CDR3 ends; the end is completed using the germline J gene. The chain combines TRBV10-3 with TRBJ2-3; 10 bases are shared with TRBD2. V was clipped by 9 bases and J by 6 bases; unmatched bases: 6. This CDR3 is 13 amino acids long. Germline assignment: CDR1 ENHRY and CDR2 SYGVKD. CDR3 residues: CAISGRNVDTQYF. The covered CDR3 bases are TGTGCCATTAGCGGGAGGAATGTGGATACG.

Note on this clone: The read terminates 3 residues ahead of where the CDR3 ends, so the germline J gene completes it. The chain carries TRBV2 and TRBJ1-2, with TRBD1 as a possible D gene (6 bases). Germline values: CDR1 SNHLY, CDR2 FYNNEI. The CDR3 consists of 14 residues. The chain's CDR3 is CASNGGAQSDTYTF. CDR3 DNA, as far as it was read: TGTGCCAGCAACGGGGGGGCCCAATCAGATACC.

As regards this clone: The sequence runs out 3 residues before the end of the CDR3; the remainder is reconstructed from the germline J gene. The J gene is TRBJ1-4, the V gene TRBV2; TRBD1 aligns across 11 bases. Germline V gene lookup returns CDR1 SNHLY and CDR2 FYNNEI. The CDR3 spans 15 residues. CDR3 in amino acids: CASRDYRDRGSPLFF. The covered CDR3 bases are TGTGCCAGCAGAGACTACCGGGACAGGGGGTCACCA.

This CDR3 is CASSHRFQETQYF. The part of the CDR3 DNA that was read is TGTGCCAGCAGCCACAGGTTCCAAGAGACC. V is TRBV28 and J is TRBJ2-5, with TRBD1 as a possible D gene (5 bases). The read terminates 3 residues before the CDR3 end, so the remaining end is supplied by the germline J gene. Germline CDR1 and CDR2: MDHEN and SYDVKM. Trimming cost V 6 bases and J 1 base, with 9 bases left between them. The CDR3 contains 13 residues.

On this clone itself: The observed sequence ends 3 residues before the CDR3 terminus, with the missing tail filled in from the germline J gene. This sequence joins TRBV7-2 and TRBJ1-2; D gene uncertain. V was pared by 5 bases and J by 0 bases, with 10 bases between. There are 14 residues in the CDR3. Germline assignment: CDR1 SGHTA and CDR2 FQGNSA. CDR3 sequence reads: CASSPRGANYGYTF. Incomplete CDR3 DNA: TGTGCCAGCAGCCCGCGGGGAGCTAACTATGGC. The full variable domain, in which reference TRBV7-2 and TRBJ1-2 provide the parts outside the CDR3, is GAGVSQSPSNKVTEKGKDVELRCDPISGHTALYWYRQSLGQGLEFLIYFQGNSAPDKSGLPSDRFSAERTGGSVSTLTIQRTQQEDSAVYLCASSPRGANYGYTFGSGTRLTVV.

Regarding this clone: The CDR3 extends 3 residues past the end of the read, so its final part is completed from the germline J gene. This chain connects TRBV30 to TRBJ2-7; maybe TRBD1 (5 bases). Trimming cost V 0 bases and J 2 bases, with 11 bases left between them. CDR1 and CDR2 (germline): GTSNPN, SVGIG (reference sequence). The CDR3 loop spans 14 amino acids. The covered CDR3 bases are TGTGCCTGGAGTGTGGAAAGGGGCGCCTACGAG. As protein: CAWSVERGAYE. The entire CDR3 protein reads CAWSVERGAYEQYF. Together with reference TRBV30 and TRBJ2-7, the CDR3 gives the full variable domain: SQTIHQWPATLVQPVGSPLSLECTVEGTSNPNLYWYRQAAGRGLQLLFYSVGIGQISSEVPQNLSASRPQDRQFILSSKKLLLSDSGFYLCAWSVERGAYEQYFGPGTRLTVT.

CDR3 region: CASSLASQGTDDYTF. Incomplete CDR3 DNA: TGTGCCAGCAGCTTAGCATCCCAGGGTACGGATGAC. The V and J genes are TRBV7-9 and TRBJ1-2, with D perhaps matching TRBD1 (5 bases). Sequencing ends 3 residues short of the CDR3 end; the germline J gene provides the rest. CDR3 size: 15 residues. Germline CDR1 is SEHNR and CDR2 is FQNEAQ (reference sequence).

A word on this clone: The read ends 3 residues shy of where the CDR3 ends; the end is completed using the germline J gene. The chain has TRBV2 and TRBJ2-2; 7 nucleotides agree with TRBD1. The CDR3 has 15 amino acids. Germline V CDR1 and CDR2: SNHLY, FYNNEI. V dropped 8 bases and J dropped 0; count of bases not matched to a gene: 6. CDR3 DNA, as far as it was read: TGTGCCAGCTCCTGGACAGGACCGAACACCGGGGAG. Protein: CASSWTGPNTGE. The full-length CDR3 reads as CASSWTGPNTGELFF.

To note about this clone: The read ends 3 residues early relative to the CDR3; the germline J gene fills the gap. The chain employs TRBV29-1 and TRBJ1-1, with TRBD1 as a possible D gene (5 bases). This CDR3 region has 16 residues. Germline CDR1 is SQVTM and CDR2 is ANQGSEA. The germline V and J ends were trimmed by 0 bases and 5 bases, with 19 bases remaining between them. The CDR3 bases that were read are TGCAGCGTTGAAGATCCCGGGGGTCTCGGAGCTACTGAA. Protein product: CSVEDPGGLGATE. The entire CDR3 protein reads CSVEDPGGLGATEAFF.

This chain's CDR3 is CASSSRRTGDYDYTF. The sequenced CDR3 bases are TGTGCCAGCAGCTCCCGGCGGACAGGGGACTACGAC. The genes are TRBV7-2 and TRBJ1-2, with 9 positions matching TRBD1. The read ends 3 residues shy of where the CDR3 ends; the end is completed using the germline J gene. CDR1 SGHTA and CDR2 FQGNSA come from the germline V gene. The length of the CDR3 is 15 residues.

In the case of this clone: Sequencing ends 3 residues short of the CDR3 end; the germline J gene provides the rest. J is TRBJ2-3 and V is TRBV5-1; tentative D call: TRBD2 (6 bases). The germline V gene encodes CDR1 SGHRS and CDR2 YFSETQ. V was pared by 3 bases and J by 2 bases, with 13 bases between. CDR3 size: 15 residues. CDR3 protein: CASSSVAGITDTQYF. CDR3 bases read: TGCGCCAGCAGCTCCGTGGCGGGGATCACAGATACG.

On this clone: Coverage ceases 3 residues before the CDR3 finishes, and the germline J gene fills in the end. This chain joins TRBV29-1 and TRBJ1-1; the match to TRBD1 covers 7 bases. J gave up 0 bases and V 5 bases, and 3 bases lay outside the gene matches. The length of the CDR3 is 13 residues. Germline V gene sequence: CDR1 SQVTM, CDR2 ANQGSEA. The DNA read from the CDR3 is TGCAGCGTTTGGGACAGTTTGAACACTGAA. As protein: CSVWDSLNTE. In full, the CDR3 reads CSVWDSLNTEAFF.

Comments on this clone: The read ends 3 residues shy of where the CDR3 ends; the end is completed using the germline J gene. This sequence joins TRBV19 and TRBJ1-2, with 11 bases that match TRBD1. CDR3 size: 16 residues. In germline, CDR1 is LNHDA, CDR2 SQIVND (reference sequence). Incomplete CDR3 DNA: TGTGCCAGTAGTATAAGTGGACAGGGGGCTTCTTACGAC. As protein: CASSISGQGASYD. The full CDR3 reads CASSISGQGASYDYTF.

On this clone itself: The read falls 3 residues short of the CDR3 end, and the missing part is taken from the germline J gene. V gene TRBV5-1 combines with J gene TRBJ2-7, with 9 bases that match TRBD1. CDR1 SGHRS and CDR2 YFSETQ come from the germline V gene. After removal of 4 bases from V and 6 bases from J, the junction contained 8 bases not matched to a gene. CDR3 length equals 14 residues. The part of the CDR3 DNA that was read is TGCGCCAGCAGCAGAAAACAGGGGGCAGGCGAG. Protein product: CASSRKQGAGE. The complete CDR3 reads CASSRKQGAGEQYF.

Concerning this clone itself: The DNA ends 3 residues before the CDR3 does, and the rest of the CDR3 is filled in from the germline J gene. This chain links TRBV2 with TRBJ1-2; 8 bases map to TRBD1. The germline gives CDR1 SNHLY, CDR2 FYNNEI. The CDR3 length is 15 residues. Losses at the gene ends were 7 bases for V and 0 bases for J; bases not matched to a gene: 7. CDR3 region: CASTPGQGSNYGYTF. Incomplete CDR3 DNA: TGTGCCAGCACCCCCGGACAGGGCTCTAACTATGGC.

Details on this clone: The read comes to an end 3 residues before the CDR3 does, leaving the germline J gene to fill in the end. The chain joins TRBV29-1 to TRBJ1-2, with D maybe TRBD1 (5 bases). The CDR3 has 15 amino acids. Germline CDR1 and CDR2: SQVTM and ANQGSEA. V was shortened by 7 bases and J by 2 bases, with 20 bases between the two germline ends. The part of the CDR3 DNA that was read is TGCAGCGCCGCAGACAGCCTAAGACAAAACTATGGC. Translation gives CSAADSLRQNYG. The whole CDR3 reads CSAADSLRQNYGYTF.

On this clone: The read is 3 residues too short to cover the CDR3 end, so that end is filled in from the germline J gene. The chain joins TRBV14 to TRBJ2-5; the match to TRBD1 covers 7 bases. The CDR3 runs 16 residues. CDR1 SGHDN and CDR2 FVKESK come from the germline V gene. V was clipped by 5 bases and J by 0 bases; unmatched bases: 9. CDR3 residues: CASSSTGTAYQETQYF. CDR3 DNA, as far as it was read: TGTGCCAGCAGCTCCACCGGGACAGCGTACCAAGAGACC.

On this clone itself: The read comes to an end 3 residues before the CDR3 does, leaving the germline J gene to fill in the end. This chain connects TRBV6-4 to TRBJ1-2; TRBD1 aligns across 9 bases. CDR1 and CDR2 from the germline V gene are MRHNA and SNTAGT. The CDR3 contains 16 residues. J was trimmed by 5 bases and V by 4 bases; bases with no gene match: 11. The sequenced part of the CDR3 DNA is TGTGCCAGCAGTGTCTCGGCGGACAGGGGCTTATATGGC. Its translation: CASSVSADRGLYG. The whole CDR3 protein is CASSVSADRGLYGYTF.